This record concerns one T cell receptor (beta chain) sequence. The junction departs from germline at one end; a sequencing error may be responsible. The data were taken from a study of PD-L1 blockade in urothelial cancer. Sequenced by immunoSEQ multiplex PCR; TCRdb stores in-frame clones only, minus some. The table lists roughly 43,000 clones, approximately 77% of them singletons, with 2.5% to 3% in the top ten. In germline, CDR1 is LNHNV, CDR2 YYDKDF (reference sequence). The CDR3 is made up of 15 amino acids. This clonotype was obtained from a man between 65 and 85 years old with urothelial cancer. The sequencing here drew on PBMCs, taken around atezolizumab (anti-PD-L1) treatment. V usage is TRBV15 and J usage is TRBJ2-5, with 12 bases aligning to TRBD1. This chain's CDR3 is CATSRGTGGPETQYF. In nucleotides, the CDR3 is TGTGCCACCAGTAGAGGGACAGGGGGCCCGGAGACCCAGTACTTC.